This entry concerns a single T cell receptor (beta chain). Here immunoSEQ multiplex PCR was the method, and the copy in TCRdb shows in-frame clones only, minus some. The sample lists around 28,000 clones; approximately 94% were seen once. The sample originates from a study of T cell clonotyping in hematopoietic cell transplantation. Time point described: recipient sample about 28 days before transplant, after cytoreduction. The CDR3 contains 14 residues. V lost 5 bases, J lost 2 bases, and 12 bases lay in between. The germline gives CDR1 MDHEN, CDR2 SYDVKM. The material sequenced was peripheral blood mononuclear cells, taken before stem cell transplant. This rearrangement joins TRBV28 to TRBJ1-2; D is undetermined. The sequence was collected from a middle-aged man with acute myeloid leukemia. Some clones in this sample may be carry-over from other donors' samples. The CDR3, as DNA: TGTGCCAGCAGTGCCCTGGGCCTAAACTATGGCTACACCTTC. Residues: CASSALGLNYGYTF.